One and the same sample provided the 28 T cell receptor beta chains below, sequenced in a study of blood T cell repertoires in COVID-19 (dated by TCRdb to 2019 to 2021). Library preparation was by the immunoSEQ multiplex PCR assay. TCRdb took this table from immuneACCESS and kept in-frame rearrangements with V and J called. Such tables lack part of the clones; where checked against another copy, unresolved V genes explain under half of the gap, and the rest is unexplained. Present in this sample are about 60,000 clones, almost 85% of which were seen just once. About 3.4% of the sample comes from the top ten. The material sequenced was peripheral blood. Receptors originate from a man between 60 and 75 years old with acute or convalescent COVID-19.

This clone was picked up a small number of times. This chain joins TRBV19 and TRBJ1-2; 11 nucleotides match TRBD1. J lost 1 base, V lost 8 bases, and 6 bases had no gene match. This CDR3 has 15 residues. The germline CDR1 and CDR2 sequences are LNHDA and SQIVND (reference sequence). Written as DNA, the CDR3 is TGTGCCAGTCGGGGGACAGGGGGAGGTAACTATGGCTACACCTTC. Its protein product is CASRGTGGGNYGYTF.

V gene TRBV5-1 combines with J gene TRBJ1-6; D is unresolved. The CDR3 sequence is 16 residues long. V was trimmed by 0 bases and J by 7 bases, leaving 14 bases between them. Looked up from germline, CDR1 is SGHRS and CDR2 is YFSETQ. CDR3 nucleotides: TGCGCCAGCAGCTTGGAACCCGGGAACCCAAATTCACCCCTCCACTTT. Translated: CASSLEPGNPNSPLHF. Full variable domain (outside the CDR3, taken from reference TRBV5-1 and TRBJ1-6): KAGVTQTPRYLIKTRGQQVTLSCSPISGHRSVSWYQQTPGQGLQFLFEYFSETQRNKGNFPGRFSGRQFSNSRSEMNVSTLELGDSALYLCASSLEPGNPNSPLHFGNGTRLTVT.

V and J are TRBV4-1 and TRBJ1-2; D is perhaps TRBD1 (6 bases). The CDR3 runs to 17 residues. Trimming shortened V by 2 bases and J by 0 bases, and 16 bases separated the two germline ends. Per germline, CDR1 MGHRA and CDR2 YSYEKL. The CDR3 loop reads CASSQTGTTAANYGYTF. The CDR3 DNA follows: TGCGCCAGCAGCCAAACCGGGACAACGGCAGCTAACTATGGCTACACCTTC.

The chain's CDR3 is CASSQGGKGVEETQYF. CDR3 nucleotides: TGCGCCAGCAGCCAAGGAGGAAAGGGGGTAGAAGAGACCCAGTACTTC. The chain has TRBV4-1 and TRBJ2-5; tentatively, D is TRBD1 (6 bases). The germline V and J ends were trimmed by 1 base and 3 bases, with 15 bases remaining between them. CDR1 and CDR2 (germline): MGHRA, YSYEKL. This CDR3 comprises 16 residues.

V and J are TRBV2 and TRBJ2-1; TRBD2 matches 7 bases. The germline CDR1 and CDR2 sequences are SNHLY and FYNNEI. This CDR3 comprises 17 residues. V was clipped by 5 bases and J by 4 bases; unmatched bases: 14. CDR3 DNA sequence: TGTGCCAGCAGTCCCCCCCCGGGAAGGGAGGGATACAATGAGCAGTTCTTC. It yields the protein CASSPPPGREGYNEQFF. Complete variable domain (other parts from reference TRBV2 and TRBJ2-1): EPEVTQTPSHQVTQMGQEVILRCVPISNHLYFYWYRQILGQKVEFLVSFYNNEISEKSEIFDDQFSVERPDGSNFTLKIRSTKLEDSAMYFCASSPPPGREGYNEQFFGPGTRLTVL.

This sequence joins TRBV11-2 and TRBJ2-5; 15 bases fit TRBD2. Trimming removed 5 bases from V and 5 bases from J; junction bases left unmatched: 9. Per germline, CDR1 SGHAT and CDR2 FQNNGV. The length of the CDR3 is 17 residues. CDR3 coding DNA: TGTGCCAGCAGCCCAGGACTAGCGGGGGGGCGGGCGGAGACCCAGTACTTC. It codes for CASSPGLAGGRAETQYF.

The chain has TRBV4-1 and TRBJ1-2; D remains ambiguous. The germline V and J ends were trimmed by 0 bases and 8 bases, with 13 bases remaining between them. Germline CDR1 is MGHRA and CDR2 is YSYEKL. The CDR3 runs to 14 residues. The CDR3: CASSQDLGEGGYTF. The CDR3 nucleotides read TGCGCCAGCAGCCAAGATCTCGGGGAAGGAGGCTACACCTTC.

The CDR3 here is CASSLKPLAGGSYEQYF. In DNA, the CDR3 is TGTGCCAGCAGTCTAAAACCATTAGCGGGGGGATCCTACGAGCAGTACTTC. The rearrangement uses TRBV4-2 and TRBJ2-7, with 10 bases matching TRBD2. This CDR3 has 17 residues. V lost 6 bases and J lost 1; bases outside the gene matches: 12. The V gene's germline CDR1 is LGHNA and CDR2 YNFKEQ.

V gene TRBV6-5 combines with J gene TRBJ2-7; TRBD1 might be the D (6 bases). The germline V gene encodes CDR1 MNHEY and CDR2 SVGAGI. V lost 3 bases to trimming and J lost 0 bases, with 12 bases between them. The CDR3 is 15 amino acids. The CDR3 nucleotides read TGTGCCAGCAGTTATCTGAGGGGGAACTCCTACGAGCAGTACTTC. This gives the protein CASSYLRGNSYEQYF.

The rearrangement links TRBV4-1 to TRBJ1-2, with 7 positions matching TRBD1. The V gene end was trimmed by 1 base and the J gene end by 2 bases; junction bases not matched to a gene: 10. The CDR3 is made up of 17 amino acids. Germline CDR1 and CDR2: MGHRA and YSYEKL. CDR3 sequence: CASSQVTGDKGNYGYTF. The CDR3 DNA reads as TGCGCCAGCAGCCAAGTAACAGGGGATAAGGGGAACTATGGCTACACCTTC.

This clone was observed a handful of times. The rearrangement links TRBV4-2 to TRBJ2-1, with D unclear. The CDR3 is 15 amino acids. Trimming stripped 1 base from V and 0 bases from J, with 7 bases between. The germline CDR1 and CDR2 sequences are LGHNA and YNFKEQ. Written as DNA, the CDR3 is TGTGCCAGCAGCCAAGTAACCGGCTCCTACAATGAGCAGTTCTTC. Translated, it gives CASSQVTGSYNEQFF.

This rearrangement joins TRBV11-3 to TRBJ1-1; 8 bases match TRBD1. With 1 base clipped from V and 4 bases from J, the junction kept 5 bases outside the gene matches. Germline lookup yields CDR1 SGHNT and CDR2 YENEEA. The CDR3 length is 15 residues. Here the CDR3 reads CASSLGGQGPTEAFF. The CDR3 region has the DNA TGTGCCAGCAGCTTAGGAGGACAGGGCCCCACTGAAGCTTTCTTT.

This chain connects TRBV11-2 to TRBJ1-6, with 7 bases fitting TRBD1. Germline V gene lookup returns CDR1 SGHAT and CDR2 FQNNGV. The J segment lost 9 bases and the V segment lost 7 bases, leaving 12 bases of the junction unmatched. The CDR3 sequence is 15 residues long. The CDR3 DNA reads as TGTGCCAGCACCTCAACAGGGGCCGGAGGTTCACCCCTCCACTTT. This codes for CASTSTGAGGSPLHF.

The chain has TRBV27 and TRBJ1-1, with TRBD1 as a possible D gene (6 bases). This CDR3 is built from 13 residues. V lost 5 bases and J 2 bases, leaving 9 bases between the germline ends. Germline CDR1 reads MNHEY; CDR2 reads SMNVEV (reference sequence). Here the CDR3 reads CASSRQANTEAFF. The CDR3 coding sequence is TGTGCCAGCAGTCGACAGGCAAACACTGAAGCTTTCTTT.

The chain joins TRBV12-5 to TRBJ2-3; the match to TRBD2 covers 13 bases. J gave up 2 bases and V 3 bases, and 2 bases lay outside the gene matches. The CDR3 runs 16 residues. Germline V lookup: CDR1 LGHNT, CDR2 FRNRAP. The CDR3 region is CASGFTSGGATDTQYF. The CDR3 region has the DNA TGTGCTAGTGGTTTCACTAGCGGGGGGGCCACAGATACGCAGTATTTT.

This chain links TRBV30 with TRBJ1-5, with 10 bases aligning to TRBD1. Germline V gene lookup returns CDR1 GTSNPN and CDR2 SVGIG (reference sequence). The CDR3 is 14 residues long. V shed 5 bases, J shed 6 bases, and the junction held 7 bases outside the gene matches. The CDR3 DNA reads as TGTGCCTGGGGACGGGACAGGGGTGGTCAGCCCCAGCATTTT. It is translated as CAWGRDRGGQPQHF.

This chain joins TRBV5-4 and TRBJ2-6, with 9 bases identical to TRBD1. The CDR3 is 18 residues long. The ends lost 4 bases at V and 4 bases at J; junction bases unmatched: 12. Looked up from germline, CDR1 is SGHNT and CDR2 is YYREEE (reference sequence). This chain's CDR3 is CASSGRDRVMAGANVLTF. The CDR3 nucleotides are TGTGCCAGCAGCGGCCGGGACAGGGTCATGGCAGGGGCCAACGTCCTGACTTTC.

This clone was detected only a few times. The chain is built from TRBV7-9 and TRBJ1-1, with D unresolved. V gave up 2 bases and J gave up 0 bases, with 10 bases separating them. CDR3 length: 15 residues. CDR1 is SEHNR and CDR2 is FQNEAQ in the germline V gene (reference sequence). The CDR3 loop is CASSLRAPVNTEAFF. DNA for the CDR3: TGTGCCAGCAGCTTAAGAGCCCCCGTGAACACTGAAGCTTTCTTT.

This clone showed up just once. The gene calls are TRBV18 and TRBJ1-1; perhaps TRBD1 as D (5 bases). CDR3 length: 13 amino acids. V gave up 5 bases and J gave up 1 base, with 8 bases separating them. CDR1 and CDR2 from the germline V gene are KGHSH and LQKENI. Written as DNA, the CDR3 is TGTGCCAGCTCAAGTACAGGGAACACTGAAGCTTTCTTT. Translation gives CASSSTGNTEAFF. Combining the CDR3 with reference TRBV18 and TRBJ1-1 gives the whole variable domain NAGVMQNPRHLVRRRGQEARLRCSPMKGHSHVYWYRQLPEEGLKFMVYLQKENIIDESGMPKERFSAEFPKEGPSILRIQQVVRGDSAAYFCASSSTGNTEAFFGQGTRLTVV.

This CDR3 reads CASSPDVGSRKTQYF. The CDR3 DNA is TGTGCCAGCAGCCCCGACGTGGGCTCAAGAAAGACCCAGTACTTC. The chain joins TRBV9 to TRBJ2-5, with unresolved D. V lost 4 bases to trimming and J lost 6 bases, with 19 bases between them. The CDR3 covers 15 residues. In germline, CDR1 is SGDLS, CDR2 YYNGEE.

The chain combines TRBV27 with TRBJ1-2; 8 positions match TRBD1. This CDR3 spans 14 amino acids. With V trimmed by 7 bases and J by 7 bases, 11 bases remained unmatched. CDR1 MNHEY and CDR2 SMNVEV come from the germline V gene (reference sequence). CDR3 protein: CASKLDRGTSGYTF. CDR3 in DNA: TGTGCCAGCAAACTCGACAGGGGAACGAGTGGCTACACCTTC.

This clone occurred a few times. This chain connects TRBV19 to TRBJ2-1; maybe TRBD1 (5 bases). CDR3 length equals 15 residues. The V gene lost 4 bases and the J gene lost 7 bases, with 17 bases spanning the gap. CDR1 and CDR2 from the germline V gene are LNHDA and SQIVND (reference sequence). CDR3 nucleotides: TGTGCCAGTAGTAAGGCCAGGGTGACGAGGAATGAGCAGTTCTTC. Its protein is CASSKARVTRNEQFF.

This sequence joins TRBV18 and TRBJ1-1, with D possibly being TRBD1 (6 bases). Trimming cost V 8 bases and J 7 bases, with 14 bases left between them. This CDR3 comprises 12 residues. In germline, CDR1 is KGHSH, CDR2 LQKENI. The CDR3 loop reads CASEGGVGEAFF. Written as DNA, the CDR3 is TGTGCCAGCGAGGGGGGGGTAGGTGAAGCTTTCTTT.

The rearrangement joins TRBV5-1 to TRBJ1-2, with unresolved D. Germline lookup yields CDR1 SGHRS and CDR2 YFSETQ. This CDR3 contains 13 residues. V was pared by 0 bases and J by 8 bases, with 11 bases between. CDR3 nucleotides: TGCGCCAGCAGCTTGGACTTACGTTGGGGCTACACCTTC. It specifies CASSLDLRWGYTF.

The chain uses TRBV19 and TRBJ1-5; a possible D gene is TRBD1 (5 bases). V lost 3 bases, J lost 0 bases, and 15 bases lay in between. This CDR3 is 17 amino acids long. Germline lookup yields CDR1 LNHDA and CDR2 SQIVND (reference sequence). The DNA of the CDR3 is TGTGCCAGTAGTATCCCGCGACAGATCATTAGCAATCAGCCCCAGCATTTT. It specifies CASSIPRQIISNQPQHF.

The J gene is TRBJ2-6, the V gene TRBV6-5, with a weak D call TRBD1 (6 bases). Trimming pared 6 bases from V and 0 bases from J, leaving 9 bases between. Germline V CDR1 and CDR2: MNHEY, SVGAGI. This CDR3 comprises 15 residues. CDR3 DNA sequence: TGTGCCAGCAGCCCCAGGGGCTCTGGGGCCAACGTCCTGACTTTC. Translation gives CASSPRGSGANVLTF.

The chain couples TRBV2 to TRBJ1-1, with D possibly TRBD1 on 5 matching bases. V was cut by 1 base and J by 5 bases, with 11 bases left in between. CDR3 length equals 14 residues. Germline V lookup: CDR1 SNHLY, CDR2 FYNNEI. CDR3 DNA: TGTGCCAGCAGTGAAGGGGGGAGGTGGACTGAAGCTTTCTTT. It yields the protein CASSEGGRWTEAFF.

This clone appeared a few times. V gene TRBV7-2 combines with J gene TRBJ1-6; D remains unclear. The CDR3 extends over 15 amino acids. V was pared by 3 bases and J by 8 bases, with 14 bases between. Germline V lookup: CDR1 SGHTA, CDR2 FQGNSA. The CDR3 is CASSFYTQGDSPLHF. The CDR3 bases are TGTGCCAGCAGCTTTTACACCCAAGGAGATTCACCCCTCCACTTT.